This T cell receptor (beta chain) came from a study of blood T cell repertoires in COVID-19. Background on the study: Collection of acute and convalescent COVID-19 samples took place in the United States, Italy and Spain.

The CDR3 consists of 13 residues. Deletions cut 5 bases from V and 3 bases from J, with 11 bases between. Assay: immunoSEQ multiplex PCR; the TCRdb copy retains only in-frame clones and omits some. This sample has some 85,000 clones, with about 80% found just once. This clonotype was obtained from a human donor in a cohort sampled during active COVID-19. Sequenced: peripheral blood. V gene TRBV12-3 or TRBV12-4 combines with J gene TRBJ2-7; D unclear. The CDR3 region is CASSPFWHYEQYF. In DNA, the CDR3 is TGTGCCAGCAGTCCCTTCTGGCACTACGAGCAGTACTTC.